A single sample is the source of the 27 T cell receptor beta chains below, sequenced in a study of T cell changes during pregnancy in multiple sclerosis (dated by TCRdb to between 2017 and 2020). The protocol used for the library was the immunoSEQ multiplex PCR assay. TCRdb re-hosts the immuneACCESS table, in-frame sequences only. Its copies lack some clones; in the studies checked, an unresolved V gene accounts for under half of them, and the cause for the rest is not known. Within this sample are about 59,000 clones, with 90% to 95% of them counted one time only. The ten largest clones represent around 2.5% of the sample. Sequencing was performed on CD8+ T cells from peripheral blood mononuclear cells, taken after pregnancy. These receptors were obtained from a female donor with multiple sclerosis, enrolled in a pregnancy study.

This chain links TRBV27 with TRBJ2-2; perhaps TRBD2 as D (6 bases). The CDR3 has 15 residues. In germline, CDR1 is MNHEY, CDR2 SMNVEV (reference sequence). V was shortened by 6 bases and J by 4 bases, with 15 bases between the two germline ends. CDR3 sequence (DNA): TGTGCCAGCAGCTTTGGGACTTCCCTCACCGGGGAGCTGTTTTTT. Protein product: CASSFGTSLTGELFF.

V is TRBV4-2 and J is TRBJ2-1, with 11 bases that match TRBD2. Unmatched junction bases numbered 6, after V lost 3 bases and J lost 8 bases. The CDR3 length is 15 residues. Germline CDR1 is LGHNA and CDR2 is YNFKEQ. In DNA, the CDR3 is TGTGCCAGCAGCCATGGTACTAGCGGGAGCTATGAGCAGTTCTTC. Residues: CASSHGTSGSYEQFF.

The V call is TRBV6-1, the J call TRBJ1-1; the D gene is possibly TRBD1 (6 bases). V was pared by 5 bases and J by 5 bases, with 15 bases between. The CDR3 consists of 14 residues. Germline CDR1 is MNHNS and CDR2 is SASEGT. The CDR3 protein is CASSKQGIWTEAFF. The CDR3 nucleotides read TGTGCCAGCAGTAAACAGGGTATATGGACTGAAGCTTTCTTT.

About this clone itself: The sample holds other DNA sequences that translate to the same CDR3. The chain has TRBV27 and TRBJ2-1; D possibly corresponds to TRBD2 (6 bases). The CDR3 runs to 12 residues. Germline assignment: CDR1 MNHEY and CDR2 SMNVEV (reference sequence). Trimming removed 5 bases from V and 6 bases from J, with 8 bases in between. The CDR3 spells CASSGGVNEQFF. Here the CDR3 DNA reads TGTGCCAGCAGTGGCGGGGTCAATGAGCAGTTCTTC.

This clone was seen only once. In DNA form, the CDR3 reads TGTGCCAGTAGTTCCACAGGGGGTCTGAACACTGAAGCTTTCTTT. Translating it yields CASSSTGGLNTEAFF. This rearrangement joins TRBV19 to TRBJ1-1, with 8 bases matching TRBD1. The germline gives CDR1 LNHDA, CDR2 SQIVND (reference sequence). The CDR3 is 15 amino acids. Trimming removed 5 bases from V and 0 bases from J; junction bases left unmatched: 5.

This rearrangement joins TRBV19 to TRBJ1-3, with 7 bases lining up with TRBD1. CDR3 size: 16 residues. Germline V lookup: CDR1 LNHDA, CDR2 SQIVND (reference sequence). V shed 5 bases and J 2 bases; nucleotides not matched to a gene: 9. The CDR3: CASSGILTGPGNTIYF. The DNA for the CDR3 is TGTGCCAGTAGTGGGATCCTGACAGGGCCTGGAAACACCATATATTTT.

This chain uses TRBV19 with TRBJ2-7, with D possibly matching TRBD2 (6 bases). V lost 2 bases, J lost 2 bases, and 16 bases lay in between. CDR3 length equals 16 residues. From germline, CDR1 is LNHDA and CDR2 SQIVND (reference sequence). DNA for the CDR3: TGTGCCAGTAGTATATTCGGGGTCGGGAGCCCCTACGAGCAGTACTTC. This translates into CASSIFGVGSPYEQYF.

The chain employs TRBV7-9 and TRBJ1-2, with D maybe TRBD1 (6 bases). Germline V CDR1 and CDR2: SEHNR, FQNEAQ (reference sequence). CDR3 length: 17 amino acids. V lost 1 base to trimming and J lost 2 bases, with 17 bases between them. The CDR3: CASSLVQQGPLNYGYTF. The CDR3 coding sequence is TGTGCCAGCAGCTTAGTCCAACAGGGCCCGCTGAACTATGGCTACACCTTC. Combining the CDR3 with reference TRBV7-9 and TRBJ1-2 gives the whole variable domain DTGVSQNPRHKITKRGQNVTFRCDPISEHNRLYWYRQTLGQGPEFLTYFQNEAQLEKSRLLSDRFSAERPKGSFSTLEIQRTEQGDSAMYLCASSLVQQGPLNYGYTFGSGTRLTVV.

This sequence joins TRBV27 and TRBJ2-7; D may be TRBD2 (6 bases). The CDR3 is 15 residues long. V was pared by 4 bases and J by 3 bases, with 16 bases between. CDR1 and CDR2 from the germline V gene are MNHEY and SMNVEV (reference sequence). The CDR3 loop reads CASSSPAGHFYEQYF. DNA of the CDR3: TGTGCCAGCAGTTCCCCAGCGGGTCACTTCTACGAGCAGTACTTC.

The chain employs TRBV5-8 and TRBJ2-5, with 11 nucleotides matching TRBD1. The trim removed 5 bases at V and 2 bases at J, leaving 5 bases unmatched. Germline CDR1 reads SGHTS; CDR2 reads YDEGEE. The CDR3 spans 15 residues. This chain's CDR3 is CASSNRDRGQETQYF. CDR3 nucleotides: TGTGCCAGCAGTAATCGGGACAGGGGGCAAGAGACCCAGTACTTC. Together with reference TRBV5-8 and TRBJ2-5, the CDR3 gives the full variable domain: EAGVTQSPTHLIKTRGQQATLRCSPISGHTSVYWYQQALGLGLQFLLWYDEGEERNRGNFPPRFSGRQFPNYSSELNVNALELEDSALYLCASSNRDRGQETQYFGPGTRLLVL.

The rearrangement uses TRBV10-1 and TRBJ2-5; 9 bases are a match to TRBD2. The germline CDR1 and CDR2 sequences are WNHNN and SYGVQD (reference sequence). The CDR3 is 16 amino acids. With 3 bases clipped from V and 7 bases from J, the junction kept 12 bases outside the gene matches. CDR3 coding DNA: TGCGCCAGCAGTGAAATAGCGGGAGCCTCTTCTGGGACCCAGTACTTC. Amino acid sequence: CASSEIAGASSGTQYF.

The chain combines TRBV11-1 with TRBJ2-7, with unresolved D. Trimming pared 5 bases from V and 2 bases from J, leaving 7 bases between. The germline CDR1 and CDR2 sequences are SGHAT and FQDESV (reference sequence). CDR3 length: 12 amino acids. CDR3 in DNA: TGTGCCAGCAGCGGGCAAACCTACGAGCAGTACTTC. Encoded protein: CASSGQTYEQYF.

This clone has only one observation. V and J are TRBV15 and TRBJ2-3; 7 nucleotides match TRBD2. The CDR3 contains 17 residues. With V trimmed by 5 bases and J by 0 bases, 11 bases remained unmatched. Germline values: CDR1 LNHNV, CDR2 YYDKDF (reference sequence). The CDR3 bases are TGTGCCACCAGCGAAACCGCTAGCGGAACTAGCACAGATACGCAGTATTTT. It translates to CATSETASGTSTDTQYF.

The rearrangement uses TRBV25-1 and TRBJ1-1, with 12 bases lining up with TRBD1. The length of the CDR3 is 15 residues. Germline values: CDR1 MGHDK, CDR2 SYGVNS. V lost 6 bases, J lost 1 base, and 3 bases stayed unmatched. CDR3 region: CASSGTGGRNTEAFF. For the CDR3, the DNA is TGTGCCAGCAGCGGGACAGGGGGCCGGAACACTGAAGCTTTCTTT.

This clone is a singleton in its sample. The chain is built from TRBV25-1 and TRBJ2-5; a possible D gene is TRBD2 (7 bases). In germline, CDR1 is MGHDK, CDR2 SYGVNS. The CDR3 totals 13 residues. V gave up 3 bases and J gave up 4 bases, with 9 bases separating them. DNA of the CDR3: TGTGCCAGCAGTGAGGGGGGGCCAGAGACCCAGTACTTC. The encoded protein is CASSEGGPETQYF. The full variable domain, with the rest looked up from reference TRBV25-1 and TRBJ2-5, is EADIYQTPRYLVIGTGKKITLECSQTMGHDKMYWYQQDPGMELHLIHYSYGVNSTEKGDLSSESTVSRIRTEHFPLTLESARPSHTSQYLCASSEGGPETQYFGPGTRLLVL.

This rearrangement joins TRBV6-5 to TRBJ2-1; D not certain. This CDR3 has 10 residues. CDR1 and CDR2 (germline): MNHEY, SVGAGI. Trimming left V 8 bases short and J 9 bases short, with 8 bases between. The CDR3 spells CASGGLEQFF. CDR3 DNA: TGTGCCAGCGGCGGCCTTGAGCAGTTCTTC.

This rearrangement joins TRBV7-9 to TRBJ2-7, with D tentatively TRBD2 (6 bases). CDR3 length: 13 amino acids. The germline V gene encodes CDR1 SEHNR and CDR2 FQNEAQ (reference sequence). Trimming left V 5 bases short and J 4 bases short, with 12 bases between. CDR3 amino acids: CASSDRRGYEQYF. As DNA, the CDR3 is TGTGCCAGCAGCGACCGACGGGGGTACGAGCAGTACTTC.

J is TRBJ1-1 and V is TRBV4-1; 9 bases match TRBD1. Per germline, CDR1 MGHRA and CDR2 YSYEKL. CDR3 length equals 15 residues. J lost 2 bases, V lost 4 bases, and 5 bases had no gene match. CDR3 residues: CASSRTGVRNTEAFF. The DNA of the CDR3 is TGCGCCAGCAGCCGGACAGGGGTTAGAAACACTGAAGCTTTCTTT.

The chain carries TRBV10-3 and TRBJ2-2, with D possibly matching TRBD1 (6 bases). Germline values: CDR1 ENHRY, CDR2 SYGVKD. The CDR3 spans 14 residues. The ends were cut back, 6 bases at V and 1 base at J, with 9 bases in the middle. The CDR3 spells CAIRETGNTGELFF. The CDR3 DNA sequence: TGTGCCATCAGGGAGACAGGGAACACCGGGGAGCTGTTTTTT.

The gene calls are TRBV27 and TRBJ2-1, with 10 bases aligning to TRBD2. Trimming at V came to 6 bases and at J to 8 bases, leaving 10 bases not matched to a gene. CDR1 MNHEY and CDR2 SMNVEV come from the germline V gene (reference sequence). This CDR3 has 15 amino acids. For the CDR3, the DNA is TGTGCCAGCAGGAGGACTAGCGGATTTCTAGATGAGCAGTTCTTC. Encoded protein: CASRRTSGFLDEQFF.

The chain recombines TRBV2 with TRBJ2-4; TRBD2 is a possible D gene (5 bases). The germline V gene has CDR1 SNHLY and CDR2 FYNNEI. CDR3 length: 15 residues. With 6 bases removed from V and 3 bases from J, the gap between germline ends came to 15 bases. As DNA, the CDR3 is TGTGCCAGCAGGGAAACTGGACTTCTCAAAAACATTCAGTACTTC. Translation: CASRETGLLKNIQYF.

This clone was observed a single time. The chain recombines TRBV27 with TRBJ2-4; D not resolved. The CDR3 totals 16 residues. The V gene lost 3 bases and the J gene lost 2 bases, with 14 bases spanning the gap. Germline V gives CDR1 MNHEY, CDR2 SMNVEV (reference sequence). CDR3 sequence: CASSLVAERTKNIQYF. CDR3 bases: TGTGCCAGCAGTTTGGTGGCGGAGCGAACCAAAAACATTCAGTACTTC.

The chain is built from TRBV4-3 and TRBJ2-3; 8 nucleotides line up with TRBD2. Per germline, CDR1 LGHNA and CDR2 YSLEER. V was clipped by 0 bases and J by 6 bases; unmatched bases: 11. The length of the CDR3 is 17 residues. CDR3 nucleotide sequence: TGCGCCAGCAGCCAAGAGGGGCCAGCGGGAGCTCCGGATACGCAGTATTTT. This translates into CASSQEGPAGAPDTQYF.

The chain is built from TRBV28 and TRBJ2-7, with 8 positions matching TRBD1. Germline-derived CDR1 and CDR2 are MDHEN and SYDVKM. The trim removed 6 bases at V and 3 bases at J, leaving 7 bases unmatched. The CDR3 has 14 amino acids. CDR3 in amino acids: CASSSGQAGYEQYF. The CDR3 coding sequence is TGTGCCAGCAGCTCGGGACAGGCAGGCTACGAGCAGTACTTC. Using reference TRBV28 and TRBJ2-7 for the parts outside the CDR3, the full variable domain is DVKVTQSSRYLVKRTGEKVFLECVQDMDHENMFWYRQDPGLGLRLIYFSYDVKMKEKGDIPEGYSVSREKKERFSLILESASTNQTSMYLCASSSGQAGYEQYFGPGTRLTVT.

The chain carries TRBV5-6 and TRBJ2-2; 9 bases match TRBD1. V was clipped by 4 bases and J by 3 bases; unmatched bases: 13. Germline V lookup: CDR1 SGHDT, CDR2 YYEEEE. The CDR3 spans 18 residues. The CDR3 reads CASSKLTGGVDYTGELFF. Here the CDR3 DNA reads TGTGCCAGCAGCAAATTGACAGGGGGAGTTGACTACACCGGGGAGCTGTTTTTT.

The rearrangement joins TRBV28 to TRBJ2-1; D unresolved. Trimming pared 7 bases from V and 3 bases from J, leaving 7 bases between. Germline V gene sequence: CDR1 MDHEN, CDR2 SYDVKM. CDR3 length: 12 residues. For the CDR3, the DNA is TGTGCCAGCAAAGCTCTCTACAATGAGCAGTTCTTC. Protein sequence: CASKALYNEQFF.

The chain employs TRBV6-6 and TRBJ2-1; D perhaps matches TRBD2 (5 bases). This CDR3 spans 15 amino acids. Trimming removed 2 bases from V and 2 bases from J, with 10 bases in between. The germline V gene encodes CDR1 MNHNY and CDR2 SVGAGI (reference sequence). The CDR3 sequence: CASSYEGTAYNEQFF. The CDR3 coding sequence is TGTGCCAGCAGTTACGAGGGTACAGCCTACAATGAGCAGTTCTTC.